This T cell receptor (beta chain) derives from a study of regulatory T cells in long-lasting Graves disease. Across the study: Those with persistent Graves' disease had received antithyroid drugs for over 5 years with positive TSH receptor antibodies.

Study-level findings and limits: The researchers studied only peripheral blood, not thyroid tissue. TRBV28 was favored in persistent disease, as were TRBJ1-2 and TRBJ2-5.

This clonotype appeared many times. Its antigen is unknown. Germline CDR1 is SEHNR and CDR2 is FQNEAQ (reference sequence). CDR3 length: 15 residues. V lost 1 base to trimming and J lost 3 bases; unmatched junction nucleotides: 5. Library construction for TCR beta used iRepertoire HTBI primers and Arm-PCR of CDR3 regions. In the study's own analysis: Sample data revealed some 58 TRBV and some 13 TRBJ segments. TCRdb recomputed calls from the multiplex PCR reads with MiXCR, one row per CDR3 protein. The V and J calls reflect TCRdb's pipeline rather than the authors' work. This table holds around 400,000 distinct CDR3 sequences, around a quarter found once. Time point noted: persistent/refractory GD, antithyroid drugs over 5 years with positive TRAb. Following extraction of RNA from PBMCs, that RNA was used to make the TCR library.

The sequenced sample was peripheral blood mononuclear cells (PBMCs), obtained when the disease was refractory, from a patient treated with antithyroid drugs. The receptor comes from a female donor with Graves disease. This rearrangement joins TRBV7-9 to TRBJ2-5; the match to TRBD2 covers 7 bases. CDR3 sequence reads: CASSLGAGEEETQYF. The DNA for the CDR3 is TGTGCCAGCAGCTTAGGGGCGGGAGAGGAAGAGACCCAGTACTTC. The variable domain in full, with the rest retrieved from reference TRBV7-9 and TRBJ2-5, is DTGVSQNPRHKITKRGQNVTFRCDPISEHNRLYWYRQTLGQGPEFLTYFQNEAQLEKSRLLSDRFSAERPKGSFSTLEIQRTEQGDSAMYLCASSLGAGEEETQYFGPGTRLLVL.